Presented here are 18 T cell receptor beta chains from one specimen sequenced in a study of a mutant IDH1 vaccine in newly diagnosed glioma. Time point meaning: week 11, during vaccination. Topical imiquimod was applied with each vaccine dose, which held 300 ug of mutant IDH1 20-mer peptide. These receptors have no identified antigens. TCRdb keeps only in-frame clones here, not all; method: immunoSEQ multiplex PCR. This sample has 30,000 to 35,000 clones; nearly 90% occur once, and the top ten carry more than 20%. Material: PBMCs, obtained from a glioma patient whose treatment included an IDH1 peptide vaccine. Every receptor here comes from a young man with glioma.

In DNA, the CDR3 is TGTGCCAGCAGTGATGGGCCAGCGGGAGCCGATGAGCAGTTCTTC. It translates to CASSDGPAGADEQFF. The chain has TRBV2 and TRBJ2-1; 8 nucleotides line up with TRBD2. Germline V gene sequence: CDR1 SNHLY, CDR2 FYNNEI. The CDR3 runs 15 residues. Losses at the gene ends were 3 bases for V and 8 bases for J; bases not matched to a gene: 9.

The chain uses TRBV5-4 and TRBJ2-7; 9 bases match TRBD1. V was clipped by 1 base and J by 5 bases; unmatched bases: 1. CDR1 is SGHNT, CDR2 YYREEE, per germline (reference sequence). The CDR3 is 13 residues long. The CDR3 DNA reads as TGTGCCAGCAGCTTGACAGGGGGCGACGAGCAGTACTTC. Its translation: CASSLTGGDEQYF.

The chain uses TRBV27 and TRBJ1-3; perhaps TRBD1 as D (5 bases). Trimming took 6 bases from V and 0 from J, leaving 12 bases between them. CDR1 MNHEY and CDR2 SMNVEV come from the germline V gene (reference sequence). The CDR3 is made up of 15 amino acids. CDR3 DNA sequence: TGTGCCAGCAGACTGGGGGGAGCCTCTGGAAACACCATATATTTT. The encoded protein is CASRLGGASGNTIYF.

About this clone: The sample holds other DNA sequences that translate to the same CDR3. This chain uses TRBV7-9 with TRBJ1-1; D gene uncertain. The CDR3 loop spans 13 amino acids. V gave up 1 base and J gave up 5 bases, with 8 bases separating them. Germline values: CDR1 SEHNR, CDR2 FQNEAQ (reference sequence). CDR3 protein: CASSLEGGTEAFF. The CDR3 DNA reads TGTGCCAGCAGCTTAGAAGGTGGTACTGAAGCTTTCTTT.

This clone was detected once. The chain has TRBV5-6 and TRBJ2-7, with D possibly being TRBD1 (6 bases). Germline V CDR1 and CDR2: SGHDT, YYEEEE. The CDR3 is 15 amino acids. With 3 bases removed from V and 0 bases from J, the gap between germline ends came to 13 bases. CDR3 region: CASSSDSDFSYEQYF. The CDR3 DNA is TGTGCCAGCAGCTCGGACAGCGATTTCTCCTACGAGCAGTACTTC.

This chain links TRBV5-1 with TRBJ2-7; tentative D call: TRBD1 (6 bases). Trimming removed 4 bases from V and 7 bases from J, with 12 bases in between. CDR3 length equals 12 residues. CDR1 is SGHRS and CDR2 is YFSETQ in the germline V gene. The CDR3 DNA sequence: TGCGCCAGCAGCACCACAGGGAGTGAGCAGTACTTC. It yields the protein CASSTTGSEQYF. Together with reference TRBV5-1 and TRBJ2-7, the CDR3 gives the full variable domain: KAGVTQTPRYLIKTRGQQVTLSCSPISGHRSVSWYQQTPGQGLQFLFEYFSETQRNKGNFPGRFSGRQFSNSRSEMNVSTLELGDSALYLCASSTTGSEQYFGPGTRLTVT.

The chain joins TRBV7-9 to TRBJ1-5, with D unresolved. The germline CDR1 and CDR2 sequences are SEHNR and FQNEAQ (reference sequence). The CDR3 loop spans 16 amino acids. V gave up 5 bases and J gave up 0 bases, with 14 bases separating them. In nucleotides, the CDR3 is TGTGCCAGCAGCCCTTACGGGGATGGTAGCAATCAGCCCCAGCATTTT. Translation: CASSPYGDGSNQPQHF.

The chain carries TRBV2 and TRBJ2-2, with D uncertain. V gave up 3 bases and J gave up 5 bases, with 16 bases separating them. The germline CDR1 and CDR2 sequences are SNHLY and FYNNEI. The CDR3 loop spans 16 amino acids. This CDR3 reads CASSEFGQLETGELFF. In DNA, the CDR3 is TGTGCCAGCAGTGAGTTTGGGCAGCTCGAGACCGGGGAGCTGTTTTTT.

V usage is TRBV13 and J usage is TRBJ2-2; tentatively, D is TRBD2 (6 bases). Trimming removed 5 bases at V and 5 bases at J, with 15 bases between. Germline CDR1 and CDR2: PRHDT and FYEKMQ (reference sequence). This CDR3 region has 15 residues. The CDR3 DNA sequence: TGTGCCAGCAGCGGACCGGGACGGGGGACCGGGGAGCTGTTTTTT. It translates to CASSGPGRGTGELFF. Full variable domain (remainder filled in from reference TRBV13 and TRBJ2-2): AAGVIQSPRHLIKEKRETATLKCYPIPRHDTVYWYQQGPGQDPQFLISFYEKMQSDKGSIPDRFSAQQFSDYHSELNMSSLELGDSALYFCASSGPGRGTGELFFGEGSRLTVL.

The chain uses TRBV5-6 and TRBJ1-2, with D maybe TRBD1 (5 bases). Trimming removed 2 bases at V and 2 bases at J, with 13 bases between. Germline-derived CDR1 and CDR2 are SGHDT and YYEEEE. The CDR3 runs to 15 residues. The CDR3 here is CASSFSLGGNYGYTF. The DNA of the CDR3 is TGTGCCAGCAGCTTCTCTCTTGGGGGAAACTATGGCTACACCTTC. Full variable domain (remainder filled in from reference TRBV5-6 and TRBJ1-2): DAGVTQSPTHLIKTRGQQVTLRCSPKSGHDTVSWYQQALGQGPQFIFQYYEEEERQRGNFPDRFSGHQFPNYSSELNVNALLLGDSALYLCASSFSLGGNYGYTFGSGTRLTVV.

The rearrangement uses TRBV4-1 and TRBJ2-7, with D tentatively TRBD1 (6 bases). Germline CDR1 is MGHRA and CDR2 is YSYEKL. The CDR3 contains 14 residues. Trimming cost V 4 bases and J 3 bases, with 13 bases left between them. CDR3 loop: CASSPTGTIYEQYF. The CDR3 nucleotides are TGCGCCAGCAGCCCCACCGGGACAATCTACGAGCAGTACTTC.

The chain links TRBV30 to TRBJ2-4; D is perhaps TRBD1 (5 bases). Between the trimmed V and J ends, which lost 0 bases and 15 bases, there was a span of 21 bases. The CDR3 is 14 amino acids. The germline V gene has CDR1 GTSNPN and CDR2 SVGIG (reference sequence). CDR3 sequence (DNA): TGTGCCTGGAGTGTACGGAGCAGGGCTGGCGGAAGGTACTTC. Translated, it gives CAWSVRSRAGGRYF.

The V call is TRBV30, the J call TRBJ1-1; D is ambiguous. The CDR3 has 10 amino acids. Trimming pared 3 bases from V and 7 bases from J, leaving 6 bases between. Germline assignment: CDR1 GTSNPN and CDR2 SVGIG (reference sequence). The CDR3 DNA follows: TGTGCCTGGAGCGAAATTGAAGCTTTCTTT. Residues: CAWSEIEAFF.

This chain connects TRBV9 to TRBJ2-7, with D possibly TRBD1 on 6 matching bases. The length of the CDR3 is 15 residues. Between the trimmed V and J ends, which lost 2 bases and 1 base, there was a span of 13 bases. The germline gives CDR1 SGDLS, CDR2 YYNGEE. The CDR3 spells CASSVSAGASYEQYF. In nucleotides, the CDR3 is TGTGCCAGCAGCGTGTCGGCAGGGGCTTCCTACGAGCAGTACTTC.

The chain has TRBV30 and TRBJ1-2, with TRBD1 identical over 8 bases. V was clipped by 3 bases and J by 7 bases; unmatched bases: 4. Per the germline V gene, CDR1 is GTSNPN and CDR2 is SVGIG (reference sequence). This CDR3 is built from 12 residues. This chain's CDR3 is CAWRDRGFGYTF. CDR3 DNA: TGTGCCTGGAGAGACAGGGGATTTGGCTACACCTTC.

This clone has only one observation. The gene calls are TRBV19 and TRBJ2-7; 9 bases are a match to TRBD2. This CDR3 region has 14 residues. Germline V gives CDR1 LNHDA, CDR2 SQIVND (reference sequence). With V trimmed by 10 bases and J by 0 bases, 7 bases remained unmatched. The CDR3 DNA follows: TGTGCCACCAGGCTAGCGGGAAGCTCCTACGAGCAGTACTTC. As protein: CATRLAGSSYEQYF.

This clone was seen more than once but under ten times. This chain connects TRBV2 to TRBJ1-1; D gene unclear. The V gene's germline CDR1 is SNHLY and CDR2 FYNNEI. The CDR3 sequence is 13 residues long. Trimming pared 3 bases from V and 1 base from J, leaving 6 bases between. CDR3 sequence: CASSELENTEAFF. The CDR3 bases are TGTGCCAGCAGTGAGTTAGAGAACACTGAAGCTTTCTTT.

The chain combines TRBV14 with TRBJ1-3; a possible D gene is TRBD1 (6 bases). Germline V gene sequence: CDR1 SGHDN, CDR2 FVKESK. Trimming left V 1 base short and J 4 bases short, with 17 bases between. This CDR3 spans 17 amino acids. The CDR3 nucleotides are TGTGCCAGCAGCCAAGGGGGAGACAGGCGCCCGGGAAACACCATATATTTT. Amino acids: CASSQGGDRRPGNTIYF.